A single sample gave rise to the 18 T cell receptor beta chains below, sequenced in a study of blood T cells in healthy people across ages. A second PCR of about 6 to 12 cycles used a sample-barcoded 5' primer and a J-beta primer mix. Using its own MiXCR run on the 5' RACE reads, TCRdb lists one record per CDR3 protein. The repertoire holds about 680,000 distinct CDR3 sequences, with around 45% as singletons. Sequenced sample: blood. The receptors were sampled from a woman aged 55-70 years in good health.

This clonotype was detected a few times. The J gene is TRBJ2-5, the V gene TRBV4-1; TRBD1 or TRBD2 may be the D gene (7 bases each). The CDR3 runs to 14 residues. V was shortened by 6 bases and J by 10 bases, with 21 bases between the two germline ends. The germline CDR1 and CDR2 sequences are MGHRA and YSYEKL. Here the CDR3 reads CASSLTGRGEDQYF. In DNA form, the CDR3 reads TGCGCCAGCAGTCTGACAGGGAGGGGAGAGGACCAGTACTTC.

Remarks on this clonotype: The junction does not match germline at one end; this may be a read error. This chain joins TRBV5-1 and TRBJ2-5, with unresolved D. The germline V gene has CDR1 SGHRS and CDR2 YFSETQ. The CDR3 runs to 12 residues. The CDR3 protein is CASSHKQETQYF. The CDR3 nucleotides are TGTGCCAGCAGCCATAAGCAAGAGACCCAGTACTTC.

The rearrangement joins TRBV10-3 to TRBJ2-3; 7 nucleotides align to TRBD1. The CDR3 is 14 amino acids. Germline lookup yields CDR1 ENHRY and CDR2 SYGVKD. V gave up 9 bases and J gave up 3 bases; unmatched junction bases: 9. The CDR3 bases are TGTGCCATAAATGACAGGGCCTTAACAGATACGCAGTATTTT. Amino acids: CAINDRALTDTQYF.

The chain links TRBV4-3 to TRBJ2-1; 10 bases are shared with TRBD1. From germline, CDR1 is LGHNA and CDR2 YSLEER. V trimming: 3 bases; J trimming: 9 bases; junction bases outside the gene matches: 2. The CDR3 loop spans 13 amino acids. CDR3 nucleotide sequence: TGCGCCAGCAGCCAGGACAGGGGGGTTGAGCAGTTCTTC. Its translation is CASSQDRGVEQFF.

The rearrangement links TRBV6-5 to TRBJ1-1; D call uncertain. Germline CDR1 and CDR2: MNHEY and SVGAGI. The CDR3 is made up of 14 amino acids. The V end lost 2 bases, the J end lost 1 base, and 8 bases lay between the germline ends. The CDR3 sequence: CASSYGPQNTEAFF. CDR3 sequence (DNA): TGTGCCAGCAGTTACGGCCCCCAGAACACTGAAGCTTTCTTT.

In this sample, this clonotype turned up a few times. The chain uses TRBV7-3 and TRBJ2-5; D is unresolved. CDR1 and CDR2 from the germline V gene are SGHTA and FQGTGA. This CDR3 has 14 residues. Trimming cost V 2 bases and J 1 base, with 8 bases left between them. The DNA for the CDR3 is TGTGCCAGCAGCTTATTAGGACCCCAAGAGACCCAGTACTTC. It specifies CASSLLGPQETQYF. The complete variable domain, with remaining parts taken from reference TRBV7-3 and TRBJ2-5, reads GAGVSQTPSNKVTEKGKYVELRCDPISGHTALYWYRQSLGQGPEFLIYFQGTGAADDSGLPNDRFFAVRPEGSVSTLKIQRTERGDSAVYLCASSLLGPQETQYFGPGTRLLVL.

This clonotype appeared many times. This chain links TRBV15 with TRBJ2-5; maybe TRBD1 (5 bases). The CDR3 runs 15 residues. Trimming removed 0 bases from V and 4 bases from J, with 12 bases in between. Germline lookup yields CDR1 LNHNV and CDR2 YYDKDF (reference sequence). This CDR3 is CATSRDVSGIETQYF. As DNA, the CDR3 is TGTGCCACCAGCAGAGATGTATCAGGGATAGAGACCCAGTACTTC.

This chain connects TRBV7-2 to TRBJ2-5; TRBD2 agrees at 7 bases. TRBJ2-7 matches the DNA end more closely, so the J call is doubtful. The CDR3 length is 15 residues. Germline CDR1 and CDR2: SGHTA and FQGNSA. The DNA of the CDR3 is TGTGCCAGCAGCCCGACCCCTAGCGGAAAGGGCGAGCAGTACTTC. It yields the protein CASSPTPSGKGEQYF.

V is TRBV20-1 and J is TRBJ2-7, with TRBD2 matching over 10 bases. Germline lookup yields CDR1 DFQATT and CDR2 SNEGSKA (reference sequence). CDR3 size: 14 residues. J was trimmed by 6 bases and V by 2 bases; bases with no gene match: 7. The CDR3 is CSARLASGSGEQYF. CDR3 nucleotide sequence: TGCAGTGCTAGACTAGCTAGCGGGAGCGGCGAGCAGTACTTC.

In this sample, this clonotype turned up a few times. The V call is TRBV7-2, the J call TRBJ2-1; a possible D gene is TRBD2 (6 bases). This CDR3 contains 13 residues. Germline V gene data show CDR1 as SGHTA and CDR2 as FQGNSA. Trimming took 5 bases from V and 13 from J, leaving 18 bases between them. In nucleotides, the CDR3 is TGTGCCAGCAGCGACTCCGGGACTCCGACCCAGTTCTTC. The encoded protein is CASSDSGTPTQFF.

The V and J genes are TRBV20-1 and TRBJ2-5; 13 nucleotides match TRBD2. CDR1 and CDR2 from the germline V gene are DFQATT and SNEGSKA (reference sequence). The trim removed 6 bases at V and 11 bases at J, leaving 6 bases unmatched. This CDR3 is 12 amino acids long. CDR3 nucleotides: TGCAGTGCGACTAGCGGGAGGAATGAGCAGTACTTC. It specifies CSATSGRNEQYF.

The chain carries TRBV7-2 and TRBJ1-2; 10 nucleotides match TRBD1. Germline CDR1 and CDR2: SGHTA and FQGNSA. Trimming removed 2 bases from V and 2 bases from J; junction bases left unmatched: 5. CDR3 size: 16 residues. The CDR3, as DNA: TGTGCCAGCAGCTTACCCCCGGGACAGGGGAACTATGGCTACACCTTC. Translating it yields CASSLPPGQGNYGYTF.

V and J are TRBV4-3 and TRBJ1-6; D perhaps matches TRBD1 (6 bases). The CDR3 has 15 amino acids. CDR1 is LGHNA and CDR2 is YSLEER in the germline V gene. Trimming took off 0 bases at V and 9 bases at J, with 12 bases between the two ends. CDR3 region: CASSQDAGGISPLHF. CDR3 nucleotides: TGCGCCAGCAGCCAAGATGCGGGGGGCATTTCACCCCTCCACTTT.

The V call is TRBV12-3 or TRBV12-4, the J call TRBJ2-3, with TRBD1 matching over 10 bases. J was trimmed by 1 base and V by 3 bases; bases with no gene match: 16. The CDR3 is 20 residues long. As DNA, the CDR3 is TGTGCCAGCAGTTTTTCGCCGGGACAGGGGTTCTATGGGGGCACAGATACGCAGTATTTT. It yields the protein CASSFSPGQGFYGGTDTQYF.

This chain connects TRBV29-1 to TRBJ2-1; D unresolved. The CDR3 runs 11 residues. Germline V gene sequence: CDR1 SQVTM, CDR2 ANQGSEA. The V and J ends lost 4 bases and 9 bases respectively, with 10 bases between them. CDR3 region: CSVADLPEQFF. The CDR3 bases are TGCAGCGTTGCGGATTTACCTGAGCAGTTCTTC.

This clonotype was counted a few times. The chain combines TRBV2 with TRBJ2-3, with D uncertain. CDR1 is SNHLY, CDR2 FYNNEI, per germline. The V end was cut by 3 bases, the J end by 0 bases, with 10 bases between. The CDR3 is 15 amino acids. CDR3 sequence: CASSDPGSSTDTQYF. In nucleotides, the CDR3 is TGTGCCAGCAGTGACCCCGGGTCTAGCACAGATACGCAGTATTTT.

The chain couples TRBV29-1 to TRBJ1-2, with TRBD1 identical over 7 bases. CDR1 SQVTM and CDR2 ANQGSEA come from the germline V gene. The CDR3 totals 12 residues. The CDR3 region has the DNA TGCAGAGCCGGGACAGCCAGCTATGGCTACACCTTC. Amino acids: CRAGTASYGYTF. The entire variable domain, with the rest obtained from reference TRBV29-1 and TRBJ1-2, is as follows: SAVISQKPSRDICQRGTSLTIQCQVDSQVTMMFWYRQQPGQSLTLIATANQGSEATYESGFVIDKFPISRPNLTFSTLTVSNMSPEDSSIYLCRAGTASYGYTFGSGTRLTVV.

The chain combines TRBV7-2 with TRBJ1-3; 7 bases are a match to TRBD1. In germline, CDR1 is SGHTA, CDR2 FQGNSA. This CDR3 has 16 amino acids. V was clipped by 5 bases and J by 4 bases; unmatched bases: 11. The CDR3 reads CASSITGALEGNTIYF. CDR3 DNA sequence: TGTGCCAGCAGCATTACAGGGGCCCTAGAAGGAAACACCATATATTTT.